This T cell receptor beta chain stems from a study of CD8 T cells in Susac syndrome. Germline CDR1 LNHDA, CDR2 SQIVND (reference sequence). J gave up 2 bases and V 1 base, and 4 bases lay outside the gene matches. The CDR3 contains 16 residues. Reverse transcription of roughly 0.45 to 1 ug RNA was performed with random hexamers. Using its own MiXCR run on the immunoSEQ multiplex PCR reads, TCRdb lists one record per CDR3 protein. The table shows 95,000 to 150,000 distinct CDR3 sequences, with around 94% occurring only once. V is TRBV19 and J is TRBJ2-5; 10 positions match TRBD1. This clonotype originated in a human donor with Susac syndrome. Sequencing used CD8+ T cells from PBMCs. CDR3 residues: CASSIGDRGPQETQYF. The CDR3 nucleotides are TGTGCCAGTAGTATAGGGGACAGGGGACCTCAAGAGACCCAGTACTTC.